This T cell receptor (beta chain) stems from a study of T cells in Graves' hyperthyroidism and ophthalmopathy. Points from the study as a whole: The majority of expanded thyroid clonotypes above 0.001 also appeared in blood.

What was amplified from RNA transcripts were TCR beta CDR3 regions. An initial round of RT-PCR targeting the TCR CDR3 relied on the HTBI primer set. TCRdb processed the multiplex PCR reads anew with MiXCR; each CDR3 protein has one entry. The top ten clones hold 30% to 35% of a sample with hundreds of thousands of distinct CDR3 sequences, roughly 13% of them seen once. Trimming shortened V by 5 bases and J by 0 bases, and 11 bases separated the two germline ends. There are 15 residues in the CDR3. This clonotype was detected many times. Its antigen is unidentified. Reasons for excluding patients were uncontrolled infection, other autoimmune disease, pregnancy or lactation.

Sequenced material: blood. The chain employs TRBV12-3 or TRBV12-4 and TRBJ2-1; a weak D match, TRBD2 (5 bases). The clonotype was recovered from a woman aged 35 to 49 with Graves' ophthalmopathy. This CDR3 is CASSRLGSSYNEQFF. CDR3 coding DNA: TGTGCCAGCAGTAGACTGGGGAGCTCCTACAATGAGCAGTTCTTC.